A single sample gave rise to the 29 T cell receptor beta chains below, sequenced in a study of prognosis after radiotherapy for stage I lung cancer. From genomic DNA, two-round multiplex PCR was used to amplify TCR beta CDR3. Round one of PCR was performed, and it used primers specific to each TRBV and TRBJ gene. A single record per CDR3 protein comes from TCRdb applying MiXCR to the multiplex PCR reads. Among about 12,000 distinct CDR3 sequences listed, about 56% were seen once. The starting material was PBMCs, obtained before or after stereotactic body radiation therapy (not recorded which). The receptor source for this set is a donor over 45 with non-small cell lung cancer.

In this sample, this clonotype turned up many times. This chain uses TRBV28 with TRBJ1-1; tentatively, D is TRBD1 (6 bases). CDR3 length equals 13 residues. V gave up 10 bases and J gave up 4 bases, with 16 bases separating them. Germline V gives CDR1 MDHEN, CDR2 SYDVKM. The CDR3 region has the DNA TGTGCCACCACTACAGGGCCGGTCACTGAAGCTTTCTTT. Its protein product is CATTTGPVTEAFF.

This clonotype was counted once. The chain carries TRBV7-2 and TRBJ2-7; the match to TRBD2 covers 9 bases. The CDR3 consists of 14 residues. V gave up 1 base and J gave up 7 bases; unmatched junction bases: 5. Germline CDR1 reads SGHTA; CDR2 reads FQGNSA. The chain's CDR3 is CASSLVAGVEEQYF. CDR3 nucleotides: TGTGCCAGCAGCTTAGTAGCGGGAGTGGAAGAGCAGTACTTC.

This clonotype has ten or more counts. The V gene is TRBV10-3, the J gene TRBJ1-1; possibly TRBD1 for D (6 bases). Trimming pared 7 bases from V and 4 bases from J, leaving 10 bases between. This CDR3 is built from 12 residues. Germline V gene lookup returns CDR1 ENHRY and CDR2 SYGVKD. CDR3 protein: CAIKAGATEAFF. The CDR3 bases are TGTGCCATCAAAGCAGGGGCCACTGAAGCTTTCTTT.

The CDR3 region has the DNA TGCGCCAGCAGCCCCAGAGGGGCATTGGGATTAGTAGCTTTCTTT. Translation: CASSPRGALGLVAFF. The J gene is TRBJ1-1, the V gene TRBV5-1, with TRBD1 as a possible D gene (5 bases). Trimming cost V 4 bases and J 10 bases, with 23 bases left between them. Germline V gives CDR1 SGHRS, CDR2 YFSETQ. This CDR3 is built from 15 residues.

This clonotype was seen ten or more times. The chain links TRBV10-3 to TRBJ2-1; 10 bases fit TRBD2. The CDR3 has 14 residues. Trimming removed 6 bases from V and 4 bases from J; junction bases left unmatched: 3. Per the germline V gene, CDR1 is ENHRY and CDR2 is SYGVKD. The CDR3 coding sequence is TGTGCCATCAGCCAGCGGGAGGGGTACAATGAGCAGTTCTTC. As protein: CAISQREGYNEQFF.

Concerning this clonotype itself: A far larger clone is just one base off, so this is likely a read error. The rearrangement uses TRBV6-9 and TRBJ1-6; D is perhaps TRBD1 (5 bases). The V and J ends lost 9 bases and 5 bases respectively, with 14 bases between them. CDR3 size: 14 residues. Per germline, CDR1 MNHGY and CDR2 SVAAGI. CDR3 sequence: CARRSRGDNSPLHF. In nucleotides, the CDR3 is TGTGCCAGAAGATCCCGAGGGGATAATTCACCCCTCCACTTT.

This clonotype is termed medium-sized. The chain combines TRBV27 with TRBJ2-7; 9 bases map to TRBD2. Germline CDR1 and CDR2: MNHEY and SMNVEV (reference sequence). V gave up 1 base and J gave up 7 bases; unmatched junction bases: 14. This CDR3 region has 17 residues. The CDR3 DNA reads TGTGCCAGCAGTTTATTCCCAATAGCGGGAGCCTCTTGGGAGCAGTACTTC. Translated: CASSLFPIAGASWEQYF.

With respect to this clonotype: A far larger clone is only one base removed, so a read error is likely. V is TRBV6-5 and J is TRBJ2-2; tentatively, D is TRBD1 (5 bases). The germline V gene encodes CDR1 MNHEY and CDR2 SVGAGI. The CDR3 contains 16 residues. CDR3 protein: CASMQGAVGYTWELFF. The CDR3 nucleotides are TGTGCCAGCATGCAAGGGGCTGTGGGTTACACCTGGGAGCTGTTTTTT.

The V call is TRBV4-1, the J call TRBJ2-3; the D is unclear. V lost 1 base, J lost 5 bases, and 19 bases lay in between. Germline V lookup: CDR1 MGHRA, CDR2 YSYEKL. CDR3 length: 17 residues. The CDR3 sequence is CASSQATWGLRKDTQYF. The CDR3 DNA reads as TGCGCCAGCAGCCAAGCCACTTGGGGTCTGAGGAAAGATACGCAGTATTTT.

This CDR3 reads CASSDVAGYTDTQYF. The CDR3 DNA is TGTGCCAGCAGTGACGTAGCGGGTTACACAGATACGCAGTATTTT. The chain employs TRBV28 and TRBJ2-3, with TRBD2 matching over 7 bases. This CDR3 contains 15 residues. V lost 5 bases, J lost 2 bases, and 7 bases stayed unmatched. The germline CDR1 and CDR2 sequences are MDHEN and SYDVKM.

By share, this clonotype ranks as medium-sized. The chain is built from TRBV11-2 and TRBJ2-7, with D tentatively TRBD1 or TRBD2 (5 bases each). Germline assignment: CDR1 SGHAT and CDR2 FQNNGV. The CDR3 spans 15 residues. The germline V and J ends were trimmed by 1 base and 6 bases, with 16 bases remaining between them. CDR3 residues: CASSLGTDLGGEQYF. The CDR3, as DNA: TGTGCCAGCAGCTTAGGAACAGACCTTGGGGGCGAGCAGTACTTC.

This clonotype was observed a handful of times. Given a far larger clone just one base away, this is likely a sequencing read error. J is TRBJ2-1 and V is TRBV19, with TRBD2 identical over 8 bases. V trimming: 1 base; J trimming: 10 bases; junction bases outside the gene matches: 9. CDR1 is LNHDA, CDR2 SQIVND, per germline (reference sequence). The length of the CDR3 is 15 residues. CDR3 in DNA: TGTGCCAGTAGTATAGGAAGCGGGAGCTCCTACGAGCAGTTCTTC. It encodes CASSIGSGSSYEQFF.

The CDR3 DNA sequence: TGTGCCACCTCCGGGACAGGGGGCGATGGCTACACCTTC. This translates into CATSGTGGDGYTF. The gene calls are TRBV2 and TRBJ1-2, with TRBD1 matching over 12 bases. CDR3 size: 13 residues. Germline CDR1 SNHLY, CDR2 FYNNEI. With V trimmed by 10 bases and J by 6 bases, 6 bases remained unmatched.

Remarks on this clonotype: A far larger clone is only one base removed, so a read error is likely. This chain connects TRBV7-9 to TRBJ2-2; D is perhaps TRBD1 or TRBD2 (5 bases each). Germline V CDR1 and CDR2: SEHNR, FQNEAQ (reference sequence). The CDR3 contains 15 residues. CDR3 coding DNA: TGTTCCAGCAGCCCGACCAAGGGGAGCGCCGGGGAGCTGTTTTTT. Protein sequence: CSSSPTKGSAGELFF. Full variable domain (rest looked up from reference TRBV7-9 and TRBJ2-2): DTGVSQNPRHKITKRGQNVTFRCDPISEHNRLYWYRQTLGQGPEFLTYFQNEAQLEKSRLLSDRFSAERPKGSFSTLEIQRTEQGDSAMYLCSSSPTKGSAGELFFGEGSRLTVL.

On this clonotype: It differs at one base from a far larger clone, so likely a read error. The chain couples TRBV24-1 to TRBJ1-2; D gene uncertain. From germline, CDR1 is KGHDR and CDR2 SFDVKD. CDR3 length: 15 amino acids. CDR3 sequence: CASSPGRAFASVYTF. The CDR3 DNA reads as TGTGCCAGCAGTCCCGGACGCGCCTTTGCCTCTGTCTACACCTTC.

For this clonotype: The junction shows a germline mismatch at one end, possibly a read error. The rearrangement links TRBV6-1 to TRBJ2-7; 8 bases fit TRBD1. The CDR3 is made up of 16 amino acids. Germline V lookup: CDR1 MNHNS, CDR2 SASEGT. CDR3: CSSMNGGGQGLREQYF. CDR3 coding DNA: TGTTCCAGCATGAACGGGGGAGGACAGGGATTGCGGGAGCAGTACTTC.

V gene TRBV6-2 or TRBV6-3 combines with J gene TRBJ2-7; D is possibly TRBD1 or TRBD2 (5 bases each). V lost 5 bases to trimming and J lost 9 bases, with 20 bases between them. Germline CDR1 reads MNHEY; CDR2 reads SVGEGT. CDR3 size: 14 residues. CDR3 protein: CASSVNRSGGGQYF. In nucleotides, the CDR3 is TGTGCCAGCAGTGTTAACCGATCGGGTGGGGGGCAGTACTTC.

As for this clonotype: With a far larger clone one base away, a read error is the likely cause. This chain joins TRBV6-9 and TRBJ2-1; D gene unclear. Trimming cost V 5 bases and J 9 bases, with 8 bases left between them. The germline V gene has CDR1 MNHGY and CDR2 SVAAGI. The CDR3 length is 11 residues. CDR3 residues: CASSPYGEQFF. DNA for the CDR3: TGTGCCAGCAGTCCATACGGTGAGCAGTTCTTC.

Here the CDR3 reads CASRNSGGTGELFF. The CDR3 DNA is TGCGCCAGCAGAAATAGCGGAGGCACCGGGGAGCTGTTTTTT. The V gene is TRBV5-1, the J gene TRBJ2-2; weak D call: TRBD2 (6 bases). This CDR3 region has 14 residues. Germline V CDR1 and CDR2: SGHRS, YFSETQ. Trimming removed 5 bases from V and 4 bases from J, with 12 bases in between.

The sample holds a few counts of this clonotype. The CDR3 protein is CATSDPGSTLDGGNEQYF. CDR3 nucleotide sequence: TGTGCCACCAGTGATCCCGGGAGTACTTTGGATGGGGGCAACGAGCAGTACTTC. The chain joins TRBV24-1 to TRBJ2-7; D is tentatively TRBD1 or TRBD2 (6 bases each). This CDR3 comprises 18 residues. Germline values: CDR1 KGHDR, CDR2 SFDVKD. V lost 3 bases to trimming and J lost 5 bases, with 25 bases between them.

The rearrangement links TRBV6-4 to TRBJ1-6; 8 positions agree with TRBD1. The V segment lost 4 bases and the J segment 3 bases; nucleotides outside the gene matches: 5. The CDR3 contains 16 residues. Germline assignment: CDR1 MRHNA and CDR2 SNTAGT. CDR3 bases: TGTGCCAGCAGTGGGGACAGGAGGAACTATAATTCACCCCTCCACTTT. Translated, it gives CASSGDRRNYNSPLHF.

Comments on this clonotype: Relative to the germline gene, one junction end is altered; a read error may explain this. The rearrangement links TRBV27 to TRBJ1-2; unclear D gene. The germline CDR1 and CDR2 sequences are MNHEY and SMNVEV (reference sequence). The CDR3 has 15 amino acids. The CDR3, as DNA: TGTGCCAGCAGTCACGGACGCGCCTTTGCCTCTGGCTACAACTTC. Translated: CASSHGRAFASGYNF.

This clonotype qualifies as medium-sized. The chain recombines TRBV6-1 with TRBJ2-7; 14 nucleotides agree with TRBD2. With 6 bases clipped from V and 3 bases from J, the junction kept 4 bases outside the gene matches. The germline gives CDR1 MNHNS, CDR2 SASEGT. The CDR3 runs 15 residues. The CDR3 spells CASSPTSGRGYEQYF. CDR3 in DNA: TGTGCCAGCAGCCCGACTAGCGGGAGGGGCTACGAGCAGTACTTC.

This clonotype was seen only once. The chain combines TRBV20-1 with TRBJ2-2; either TRBD1 or TRBD2 may supply D (5 bases each). The CDR3 totals 12 residues. Germline CDR1 and CDR2: DFQATT and SNEGSKA (reference sequence). The CDR3 reads CTGRRNTGELFF. The CDR3 bases are TGCACGGGGCGGAGGAACACCGGGGAGCTGTTTTTT.

This chain joins TRBV6-1 and TRBJ2-3; a possible D gene is TRBD1 (6 bases). V lost 5 bases, J lost 1 base, and 10 bases lay in between. The CDR3 spans 14 residues. The germline V gene has CDR1 MNHNS and CDR2 SASEGT. CDR3 in amino acids: CASSIRTGTDTQYF. The CDR3 nucleotides are TGTGCCAGCAGTATCCGGACAGGCACAGATACGCAGTATTTT.

Points on this clonotype: One base separates it from a far larger clone, so it is likely a read error. The rearrangement joins TRBV6-5 to TRBJ2-7; D is possibly TRBD1 or TRBD2 (5 bases each). Germline V gives CDR1 MNHEY, CDR2 SVGAGI. The CDR3 spans 14 residues. CDR3 coding DNA: TGTTCCAGCAGTGACAGCGGCAAAGCCTACGAGCAGTACTTC. Translating it yields CSSSDSGKAYEQYF.

The chain uses TRBV24-1 and TRBJ2-1; D remains ambiguous. With 5 bases removed from V and 8 bases from J, the gap between germline ends came to 18 bases. The germline V gene has CDR1 KGHDR and CDR2 SFDVKD. CDR3 length equals 15 residues. CDR3 DNA: TGTGCCACCAGTGTAGGCGGTGGATGCCGGGATGAGCAGTTCTTC. This translates into CATSVGGGCRDEQFF.

CDR3 nucleotide sequence: TGTGCCAGCATGAGCCTACAGACGAACACTGAAGCTTTCTTT. It encodes CASMSLQTNTEAFF. V and J are TRBV6-1 and TRBJ1-1; no reliable D call. This CDR3 contains 14 residues. Trimming removed 7 bases from V and 1 base from J, with 13 bases in between. Germline-derived CDR1 and CDR2 are MNHNS and SASEGT.

This chain joins TRBV12-3 or TRBV12-4 and TRBJ2-7, with TRBD1 matching over 7 bases. The CDR3 spans 14 residues. After removal of 5 bases from V and 7 bases from J, the junction contained 11 bases not matched to a gene. The chain's CDR3 is CASSLGQNQGEQYF. CDR3 DNA: TGTGCCAGCAGTCTGGGACAGAACCAGGGGGAGCAGTACTTC.